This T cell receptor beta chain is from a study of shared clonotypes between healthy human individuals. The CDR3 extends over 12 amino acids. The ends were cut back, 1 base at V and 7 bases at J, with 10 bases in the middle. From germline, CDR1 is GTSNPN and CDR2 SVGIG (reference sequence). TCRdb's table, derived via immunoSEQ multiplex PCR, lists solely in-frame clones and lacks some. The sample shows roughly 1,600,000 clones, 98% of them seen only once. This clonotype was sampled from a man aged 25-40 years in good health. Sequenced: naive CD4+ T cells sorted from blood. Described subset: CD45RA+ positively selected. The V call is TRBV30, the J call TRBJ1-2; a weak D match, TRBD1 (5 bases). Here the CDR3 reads CAWSDRGSGYTF. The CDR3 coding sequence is TGTGCCTGGAGTGACCGGGGCAGTGGCTACACCTTC. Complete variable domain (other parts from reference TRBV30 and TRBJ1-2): SQTIHQWPATLVQPVGSPLSLECTVEGTSNPNLYWYRQAAGRGLQLLFYSVGIGQISSEVPQNLSASRPQDRQFILSSKKLLLSDSGFYLCAWSDRGSGYTFGSGTRLTVV.